Here is one T cell receptor beta chain with its context. Its antigen remains unknown. The authors reverse transcribed all of the isolated RNA, so sequencing captured expressed TCRB transcripts. Assay used: immunoSEQ multiplex PCR; TCRdb lists only in-frame clones, some missing. The data show 350,000 to 450,000 clones, with around 15% seen just once and approximately 0.019% held by the top ten. Purity of each sorted population was above 98%. The sample is drawn from a study of beta chain features in type 1 diabetes. As for the study in general: When patients were set against healthy donors, age, gender and cell yields were similar. Study results and caveats: When cDNA is sequenced, cells with high TCR expression could be over-represented. A pattern of fewer insertions and more deletions at VDJ junctions was seen in type 1 diabetes patients.

With V trimmed by 5 bases and J by 5 bases, 4 bases remained unmatched. This CDR3 region has 14 residues. In germline, CDR1 is SEHNR, CDR2 FQNEAQ (reference sequence). Material for sequencing was naive CD4+ T cells from blood. The V call is TRBV7-9, the J call TRBJ1-5, with 9 bases that match TRBD1. The clonotype originates from a woman aged 18 to 35 in good health. CDR3: CASSRDRDDQPQHF. The DNA of the CDR3 is TGTGCCAGCAGCCGGGACAGGGACGATCAGCCCCAGCATTTT.